This T cell receptor beta chain was found in a study of PD-1 blockade in mismatch repair-deficient tumors. Study background: All were previously treated, progressing patients with around eleven mismatch repair-deficient cancer types. Findings of the study overall: Rapid post-treatment expansion, then contraction, generally preceding radiologic response, marked tumor-resident clones.

Libraries were prepared by immunoSEQ multiplex PCR; TCRdb keeps only in-frame clonotypes and omits some of them. The sample has some 100,000 clones; 82% are singletons. Mismatch repair deficiency was confirmed in all patients, by PCR or immunohistochemistry. Points on this clone: The antigen is unknown.

CDR3 length: 15 amino acids. Trimming removed 4 bases from V and 8 bases from J; junction bases left unmatched: 13. Per the germline V gene, CDR1 is SQVTM and CDR2 is ANQGSEA. The sequenced sample was peripheral blood, obtained roughly eight months after starting pembrolizumab. The source of this sequence is an adult with mismatch repair-deficient cancer. The chain uses TRBV29-1 and TRBJ1-2; 10 bases fit TRBD1. The CDR3 DNA reads TGCAGCGTTGTGCCCCGGGACAGGGGCTCTGGCGGCTACACCTTC. This gives the protein CSVVPRDRGSGGYTF. Combining the CDR3 with reference TRBV29-1 and TRBJ1-2 gives the whole variable domain SAVISQKPSRDICQRGTSLTIQCQVDSQVTMMFWYRQQPGQSLTLIATANQGSEATYESGFVIDKFPISRPNLTFSTLTVSNMSPEDSSIYLCSVVPRDRGSGGYTFGSGTRLTVV.